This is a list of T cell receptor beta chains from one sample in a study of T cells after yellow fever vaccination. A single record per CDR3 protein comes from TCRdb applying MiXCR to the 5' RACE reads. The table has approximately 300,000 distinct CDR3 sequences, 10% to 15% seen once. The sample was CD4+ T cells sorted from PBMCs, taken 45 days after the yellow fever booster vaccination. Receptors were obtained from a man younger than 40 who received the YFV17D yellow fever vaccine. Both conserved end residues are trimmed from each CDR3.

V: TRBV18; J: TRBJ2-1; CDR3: ASSGLAVYNEQF
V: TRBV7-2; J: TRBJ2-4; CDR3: ASSGRSGQGTN
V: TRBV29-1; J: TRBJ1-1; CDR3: SVVQGPGNTEAF
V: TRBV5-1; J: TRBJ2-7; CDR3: ASSLSQGSEQY
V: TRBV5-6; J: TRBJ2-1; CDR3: ASSRAASGNYNEQF
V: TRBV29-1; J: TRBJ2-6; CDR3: SALGESSGANVLT
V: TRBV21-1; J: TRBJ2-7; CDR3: ASSKNQSDTTYYEQY
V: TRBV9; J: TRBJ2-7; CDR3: ASSVDSGTSGYEQY
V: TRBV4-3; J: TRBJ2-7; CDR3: ASSQDLAGGREQY
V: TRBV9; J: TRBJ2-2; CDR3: ASSRAASDTGELF
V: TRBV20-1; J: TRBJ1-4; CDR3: SASLTGAIDEKLF
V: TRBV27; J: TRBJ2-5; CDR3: ASSLWQGIAETQY
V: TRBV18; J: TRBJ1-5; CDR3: ASSPPMGVGGNQPQH
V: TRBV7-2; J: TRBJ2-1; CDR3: ASSFSGLAGDEQF
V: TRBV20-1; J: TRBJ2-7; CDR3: SARQRWEQY
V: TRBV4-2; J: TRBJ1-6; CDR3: ASRMEGNNSPLH
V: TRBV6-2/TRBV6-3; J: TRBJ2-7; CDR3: ASSYSTGGEY
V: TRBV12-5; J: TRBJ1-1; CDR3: ASGSTIRGLSLNTEAF
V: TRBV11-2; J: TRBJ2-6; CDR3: ASSVPGQGVSGANVLT
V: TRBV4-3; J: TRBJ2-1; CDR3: ASSHGTSDEQF
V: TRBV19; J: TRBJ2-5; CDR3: ASTGSAQETQY
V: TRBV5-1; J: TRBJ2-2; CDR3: ASSLMENTGELF
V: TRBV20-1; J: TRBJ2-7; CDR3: SATRETGWPNRH
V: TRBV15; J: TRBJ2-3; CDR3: ATSRGRTSSTDTQY
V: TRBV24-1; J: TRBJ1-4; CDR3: ATSDLGQATTNEKLF
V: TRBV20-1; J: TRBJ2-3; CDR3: SARQGATDTQY
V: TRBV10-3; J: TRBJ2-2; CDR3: AIEDAGTGELF
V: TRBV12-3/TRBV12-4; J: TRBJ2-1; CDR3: ASSSRRDHEQF
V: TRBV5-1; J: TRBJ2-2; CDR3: ASSLAGSQLPGELF
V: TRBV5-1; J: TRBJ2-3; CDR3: ASSLARGRGTDTQY
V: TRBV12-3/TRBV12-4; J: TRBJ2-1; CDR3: ASRAGGAYNEQF
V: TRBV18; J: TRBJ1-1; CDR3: ASSPPPRGLGTEAF
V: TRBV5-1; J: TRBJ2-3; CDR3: ASSSLTDTDTQY
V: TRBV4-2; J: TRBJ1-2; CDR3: ASSQDPTRAYT
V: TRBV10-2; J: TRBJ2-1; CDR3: ASSDRSLFLYNEQF
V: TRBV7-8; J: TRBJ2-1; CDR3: ASSLLRGGRAEQF
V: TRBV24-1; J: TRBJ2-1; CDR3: ATSDRAGGGEQF
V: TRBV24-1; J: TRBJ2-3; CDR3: ATSPSPGTHTYTDTQY
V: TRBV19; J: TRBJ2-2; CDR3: ASSTRQGLNTGELF
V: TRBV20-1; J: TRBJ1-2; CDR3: SARDKDRASGYT
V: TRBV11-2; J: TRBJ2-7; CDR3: ASSLDQILYEQY
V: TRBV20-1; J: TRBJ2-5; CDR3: SARDAGNPVETQY
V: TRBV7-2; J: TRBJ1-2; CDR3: ASSWGPHGYT
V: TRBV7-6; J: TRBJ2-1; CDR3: ASRGRATNNEQF
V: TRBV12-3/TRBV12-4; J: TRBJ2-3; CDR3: ASSVGGSTDTQY
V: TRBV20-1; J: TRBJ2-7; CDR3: SARRGLAGAYEQY
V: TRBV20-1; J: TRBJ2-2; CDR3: SARVWGQGASGELF
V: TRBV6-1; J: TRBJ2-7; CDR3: ASRNSRGQGAYEQY
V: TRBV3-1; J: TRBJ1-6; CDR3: ASSQVVGQGFNSPLH
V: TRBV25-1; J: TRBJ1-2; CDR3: ASSPMDQMGYT
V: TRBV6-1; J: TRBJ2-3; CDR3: ASKSSGRGDTQY
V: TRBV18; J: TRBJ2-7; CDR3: ASSTGLGYEQY
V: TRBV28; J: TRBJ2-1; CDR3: ASSSSGRKQF
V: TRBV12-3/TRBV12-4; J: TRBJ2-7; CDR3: ASSGDRTRYEQY
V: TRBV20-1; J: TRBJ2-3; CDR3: STIAGTGTDTQY
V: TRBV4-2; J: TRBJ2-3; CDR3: ASSGTLLAGTDMQY
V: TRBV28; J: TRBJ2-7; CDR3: ASAPPGPSYEQY
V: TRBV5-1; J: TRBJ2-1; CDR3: ASSLGTTGNNEQF
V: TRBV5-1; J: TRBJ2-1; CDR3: ASSLQGTASYNEQF